This T cell receptor (beta chain) is drawn from a study of blood T cell repertoires in COVID-19. Under the authors' procedure: Quantification of nucleated cells was approximated via reference gene primer amplification. Method: immunoSEQ multiplex PCR; TCRdb's copy keeps in-frame clones and lacks some. From that table come the V and J calls and clone size; the DNA was used to work out D and trimming. Among about 170,000 clones listed, approximately 86% were seen once. CDR3 length equals 13 residues. Germline lookup yields CDR1 MNHEY and CDR2 SMNVEV (reference sequence). Trimming stripped 3 bases from V and 6 bases from J, with 9 bases between.

The sample was peripheral blood. The chain uses TRBV27 and TRBJ1-5; D ambiguous. The sequence derives from a woman aged 80 or over with COVID-19, enrolled during active disease. CDR3 sequence: CASSLGRSQPQHF. In DNA form, the CDR3 reads TGTGCCAGCAGTTTGGGGAGAAGTCAGCCCCAGCATTTT.